This TCR beta chain was observed in a study of blood T cell repertoires in COVID-19. Across the study: Samples taken during acute and convalescent COVID-19 were collected in the United States, Italy and Spain. The analysed material was cDNA or gDNA that came from T cells, B-cell-depleted T cells, or PBMCs.

CDR1 and CDR2 from the germline V gene are LNHNV and YYDKDF (reference sequence). V was shortened by 0 bases and J by 4 bases, with 16 bases between the two germline ends. The CDR3 is 17 residues long. Original data processing: It was from reference gene primer amplification that nucleated cell counts were estimated. Profiling relied on immunoSEQ multiplex PCR, and the TCRdb table lists in-frame clones only, not all of them. The V and J calls and clone size were taken over from that table, and D and trimming were inferred from the DNA. The table has more than 95,000 clones, 70% to 90% seen once. This sequence joins TRBV15 and TRBJ1-5, with D tentatively TRBD1 (5 bases). This receptor was obtained from a man between 60 and 75 years old with acute or convalescent COVID-19. The specimen sequenced was peripheral blood. The CDR3 region has the DNA TGTGCCACCAGCAGAGATTGGGAGCAGGGAGGGAATCAGCCCCAGCATTTT. This codes for CATSRDWEQGGNQPQHF.